Below are 9 T cell receptor beta chains sequenced from a single sample in a study of siplizumab effects on memory and regulatory T cells (dated by TCRdb to about 2019). Receptor amplification or capture employed the immunoSEQ multiplex PCR assay. Sourced from immuneACCESS, this table was stored by TCRdb with only in-frame sequences that have V and J called. A share of the clones is absent; for the studies checked, an unresolved V gene accounts for under half, and the remainder has no known explanation. For this sample there are 55,000 to 70,000 clones; 85% to 95% appear just once. About 40% of the sample lies in the top ten. The sample consisted of CD8+ T cells sorted from blood. The receptors were sampled from a human donor in good health.

The chain carries TRBV11-3 and TRBJ1-1; D is undetermined. The CDR3 is 12 residues long. The V gene's germline CDR1 is SGHNT and CDR2 YENEEA. The V end lost 3 bases, the J end lost 2 bases, and 4 bases lay between the germline ends. CDR3 sequence (DNA): TGTGCCAGCAGCTTCGGTAACACTGAAGCTTTCTTT. This encodes CASSFGNTEAFF.

The genes are TRBV7-9 and TRBJ2-7, with no clear D. This CDR3 spans 12 amino acids. Trimming removed 1 base from V and 6 bases from J, with 7 bases in between. CDR1 and CDR2 from the germline V gene are SEHNR and FQNEAQ (reference sequence). CDR3 amino acids: CASSLGFSEQYF. The CDR3 region has the DNA TGTGCCAGCAGCTTAGGGTTTAGCGAGCAGTACTTC.

The chain joins TRBV7-3 to TRBJ2-1, with TRBD2 matching 7 bases. Trimming removed 5 bases from V and 2 bases from J; junction bases left unmatched: 9. From germline, CDR1 is SGHTA and CDR2 FQGTGA. The CDR3 is 16 amino acids. DNA of the CDR3: TGTGCCAGCAGCCCCGGAGGCGGGAGAACCTACAATGAGCAGTTCTTC. It specifies CASSPGGGRTYNEQFF. Together with reference TRBV7-3 and TRBJ2-1, the CDR3 gives the full variable domain: GAGVSQTPSNKVTEKGKYVELRCDPISGHTALYWYRQSLGQGPEFLIYFQGTGAADDSGLPNDRFFAVRPEGSVSTLKIQRTERGDSAVYLCASSPGGGRTYNEQFFGPGTRLTVL.

The chain recombines TRBV28 with TRBJ1-5; 8 nucleotides match TRBD1. V gave up 6 bases and J gave up 7 bases; unmatched junction bases: 5. This CDR3 comprises 13 residues. Germline V gene data show CDR1 as MDHEN and CDR2 as SYDVKM. The DNA for the CDR3 is TGTGCCAGCAGGTGGACAGGGAAACAGCCCCAGCATTTT. Protein sequence: CASRWTGKQPQHF.

The genes are TRBV27 and TRBJ2-7, with 10 nucleotides matching TRBD2. The trim removed 3 bases at V and 3 bases at J, leaving 5 bases unmatched. CDR1 is MNHEY and CDR2 is SMNVEV in the germline V gene (reference sequence). CDR3 length equals 15 residues. In DNA form, the CDR3 reads TGTGCCAGCAGTTTTCGACTAGCGGGTTTCTACGAGCAGTACTTC. Translation gives CASSFRLAGFYEQYF.

The rearrangement joins TRBV5-1 to TRBJ1-4, with a tentative D call TRBD1 (6 bases). The V end lost 1 base, the J end lost 5 bases, and 9 bases lay between the germline ends. CDR1 is SGHRS, CDR2 YFSETQ, per germline. The CDR3 is 14 residues long. CDR3 loop: CASSLSQGNEKLFF. The CDR3 bases are TGCGCCAGCAGCTTGTCGCAGGGGAATGAAAAACTGTTTTTT.

V is TRBV27 and J is TRBJ2-2; TRBD1 matches 8 bases. Trimming removed 6 bases from V and 0 bases from J; junction bases left unmatched: 6. Germline V CDR1 and CDR2: MNHEY, SMNVEV (reference sequence). This CDR3 has 16 amino acids. The CDR3 sequence: CASSTLQGANTGELFF. CDR3 DNA sequence: TGTGCCAGCAGCACTCTACAGGGGGCGAACACCGGGGAGCTGTTTTTT.

The chain has TRBV6-6 and TRBJ2-1, with D possibly being TRBD1 (5 bases). Trimming removed 1 base from V and 4 bases from J, with 14 bases in between. CDR1 and CDR2 from the germline V gene are MNHNY and SVGAGI (reference sequence). This CDR3 is built from 16 residues. CDR3 loop: CASSYLDNSFYNEQFF. CDR3 in DNA: TGTGCCAGCAGTTACTTGGACAACTCGTTTTACAATGAGCAGTTCTTC.

The J gene is TRBJ2-7, the V gene TRBV9; the match to TRBD2 covers 7 bases. This CDR3 comprises 14 residues. Trimming removed 2 bases from V and 3 bases from J; junction bases left unmatched: 5. Germline-derived CDR1 and CDR2 are SGDLS and YYNGEE. The CDR3 DNA reads TGTGCCAGCAGCGTCACCGGGACTAACTACGAGCAGTACTTC. This gives the protein CASSVTGTNYEQYF.